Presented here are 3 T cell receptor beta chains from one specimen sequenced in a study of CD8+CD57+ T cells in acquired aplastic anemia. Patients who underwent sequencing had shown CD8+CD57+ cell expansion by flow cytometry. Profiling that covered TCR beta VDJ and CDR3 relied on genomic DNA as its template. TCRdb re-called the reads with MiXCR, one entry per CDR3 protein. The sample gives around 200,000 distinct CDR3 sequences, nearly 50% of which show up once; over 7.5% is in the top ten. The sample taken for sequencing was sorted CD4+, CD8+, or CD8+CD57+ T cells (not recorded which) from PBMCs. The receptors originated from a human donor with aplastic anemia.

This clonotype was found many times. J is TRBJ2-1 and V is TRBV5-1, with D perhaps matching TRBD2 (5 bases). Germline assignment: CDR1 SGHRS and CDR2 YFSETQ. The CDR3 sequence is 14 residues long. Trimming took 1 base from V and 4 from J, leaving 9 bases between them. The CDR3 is CASSLSTRYNEQFF. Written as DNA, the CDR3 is TGCGCCAGCAGCTTGTCAACTAGGTACAATGAGCAGTTCTTC.

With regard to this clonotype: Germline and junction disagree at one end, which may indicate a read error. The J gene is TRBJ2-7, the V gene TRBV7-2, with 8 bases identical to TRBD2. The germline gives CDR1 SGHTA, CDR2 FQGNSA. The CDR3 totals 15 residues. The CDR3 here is CASSLAPSGSYEQYF. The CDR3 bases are TGTGCCAGCAGCCTAGCCCCCAGCGGGAGCTACGAGCAGTACTTC.

CDR3: CASSPLAGVGTQYF. The CDR3 nucleotides read TGTGCCAGCAGCCCTCTAGCGGGAGTAGGGACCCAGTACTTC. The J gene is TRBJ2-5, the V gene TRBV7-9, with 10 bases matching TRBD2. Germline CDR1 reads SEHNR; CDR2 reads FQNEAQ (reference sequence). J gave up 7 bases and V 5 bases, and 7 bases lay outside the gene matches. The CDR3 is 14 residues long.